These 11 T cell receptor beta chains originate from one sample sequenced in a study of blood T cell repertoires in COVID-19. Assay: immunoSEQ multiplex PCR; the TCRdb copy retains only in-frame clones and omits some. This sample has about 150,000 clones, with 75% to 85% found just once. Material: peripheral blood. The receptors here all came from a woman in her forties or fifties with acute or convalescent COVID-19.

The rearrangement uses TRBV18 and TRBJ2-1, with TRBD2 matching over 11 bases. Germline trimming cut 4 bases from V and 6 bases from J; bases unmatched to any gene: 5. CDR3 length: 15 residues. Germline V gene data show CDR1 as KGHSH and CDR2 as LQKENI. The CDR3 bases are TGTGCCAGCTCACAAACTAGCGGGAGTAGCAATGAGCAGTTCTTC. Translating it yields CASSQTSGSSNEQFF. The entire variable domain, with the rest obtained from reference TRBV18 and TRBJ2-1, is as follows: NAGVMQNPRHLVRRRGQEARLRCSPMKGHSHVYWYRQLPEEGLKFMVYLQKENIIDESGMPKERFSAEFPKEGPSILRIQQVVRGDSAAYFCASSQTSGSSNEQFFGPGTRLTVL.

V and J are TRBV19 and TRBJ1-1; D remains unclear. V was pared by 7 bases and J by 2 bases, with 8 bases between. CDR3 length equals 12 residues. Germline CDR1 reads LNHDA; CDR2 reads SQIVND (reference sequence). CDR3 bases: TGTGCCAGTACTGAGGGTAACACTGAAGCTTTCTTT. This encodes CASTEGNTEAFF.

The CDR3 loop reads CASSSHGSAYEQYF. CDR3 in DNA: TGTGCCAGCAGTTCCCACGGGAGTGCCTACGAGCAGTACTTC. The chain recombines TRBV6-5 with TRBJ2-7, with a tentative D call TRBD2 (6 bases). CDR3 length: 14 residues. Trimming pared 4 bases from V and 2 bases from J, leaving 12 bases between. Germline V gene sequence: CDR1 MNHEY, CDR2 SVGAGI.

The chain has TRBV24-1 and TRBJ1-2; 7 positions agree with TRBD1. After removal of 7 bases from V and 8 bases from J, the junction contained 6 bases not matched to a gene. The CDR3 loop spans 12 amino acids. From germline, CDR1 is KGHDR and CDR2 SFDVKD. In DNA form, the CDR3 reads TGTGCCACCAGCGCCCAGGGGGTCGGCTACACCTTC. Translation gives CATSAQGVGYTF.

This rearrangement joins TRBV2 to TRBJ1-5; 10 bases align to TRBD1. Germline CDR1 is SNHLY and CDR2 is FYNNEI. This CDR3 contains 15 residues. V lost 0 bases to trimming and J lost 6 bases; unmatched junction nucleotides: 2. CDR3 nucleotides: TGTGCCAGCAGTGAAGCTCGGACAGGGGGTCAGCCCCAGCATTTT. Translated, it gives CASSEARTGGQPQHF.

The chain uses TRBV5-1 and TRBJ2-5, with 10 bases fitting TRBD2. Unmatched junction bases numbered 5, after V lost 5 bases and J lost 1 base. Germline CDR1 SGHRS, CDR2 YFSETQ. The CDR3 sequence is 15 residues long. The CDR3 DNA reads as TGCGCCAGCAGTTATAGCGGGGGGCTCCAAGAGACCCAGTACTTC. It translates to CASSYSGGLQETQYF.

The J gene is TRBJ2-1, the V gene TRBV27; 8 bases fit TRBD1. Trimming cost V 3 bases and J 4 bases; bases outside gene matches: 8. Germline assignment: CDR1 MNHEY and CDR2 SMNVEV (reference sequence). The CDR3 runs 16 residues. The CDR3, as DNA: TGTGCCAGCAGTTTCTGGACAGGGCTGACTTACAATGAGCAGTTCTTC. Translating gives CASSFWTGLTYNEQFF.

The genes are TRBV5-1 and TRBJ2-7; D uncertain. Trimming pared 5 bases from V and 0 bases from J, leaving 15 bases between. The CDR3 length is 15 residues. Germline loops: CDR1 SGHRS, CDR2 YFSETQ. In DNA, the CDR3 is TGCGCCAGCAGATTTAGCCCGTCGGACTCCTACGAGCAGTACTTC. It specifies CASRFSPSDSYEQYF.

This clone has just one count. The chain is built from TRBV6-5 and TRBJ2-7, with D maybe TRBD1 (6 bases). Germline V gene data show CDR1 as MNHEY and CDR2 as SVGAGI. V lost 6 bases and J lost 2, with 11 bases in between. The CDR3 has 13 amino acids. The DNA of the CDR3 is TGTGCCAGCAGGGGCAGGACAGCCTACGAGCAGTACTTC. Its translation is CASRGRTAYEQYF.

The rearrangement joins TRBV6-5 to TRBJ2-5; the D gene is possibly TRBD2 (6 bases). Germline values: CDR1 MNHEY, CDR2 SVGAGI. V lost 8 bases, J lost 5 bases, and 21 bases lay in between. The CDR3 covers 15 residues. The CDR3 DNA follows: TGTGCCAGCGGGGAGGACTACGGTCGGTGGGAGACCCAGTACTTC. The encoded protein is CASGEDYGRWETQYF.

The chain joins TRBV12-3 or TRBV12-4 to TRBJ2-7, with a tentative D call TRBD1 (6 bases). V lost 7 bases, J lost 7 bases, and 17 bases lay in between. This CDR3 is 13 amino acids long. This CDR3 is CASTLQGYGEQYF. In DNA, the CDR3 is TGTGCCAGCACTCTACAGGGCTACGGGGAGCAGTACTTC.